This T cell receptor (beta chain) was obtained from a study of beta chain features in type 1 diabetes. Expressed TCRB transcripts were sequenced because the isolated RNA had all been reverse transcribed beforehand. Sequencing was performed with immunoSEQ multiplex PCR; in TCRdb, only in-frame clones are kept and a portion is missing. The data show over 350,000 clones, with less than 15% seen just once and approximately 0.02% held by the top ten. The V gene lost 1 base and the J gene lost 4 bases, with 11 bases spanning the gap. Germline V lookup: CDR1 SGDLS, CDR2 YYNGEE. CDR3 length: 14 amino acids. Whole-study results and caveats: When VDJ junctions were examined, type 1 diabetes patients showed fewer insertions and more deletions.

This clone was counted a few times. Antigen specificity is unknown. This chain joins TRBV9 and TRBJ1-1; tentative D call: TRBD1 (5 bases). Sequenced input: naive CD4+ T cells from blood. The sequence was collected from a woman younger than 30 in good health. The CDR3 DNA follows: TGTGCCAGCAGCGTACAGGGTATTGGCACTGAAGCTTTCTTT. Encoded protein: CASSVQGIGTEAFF.